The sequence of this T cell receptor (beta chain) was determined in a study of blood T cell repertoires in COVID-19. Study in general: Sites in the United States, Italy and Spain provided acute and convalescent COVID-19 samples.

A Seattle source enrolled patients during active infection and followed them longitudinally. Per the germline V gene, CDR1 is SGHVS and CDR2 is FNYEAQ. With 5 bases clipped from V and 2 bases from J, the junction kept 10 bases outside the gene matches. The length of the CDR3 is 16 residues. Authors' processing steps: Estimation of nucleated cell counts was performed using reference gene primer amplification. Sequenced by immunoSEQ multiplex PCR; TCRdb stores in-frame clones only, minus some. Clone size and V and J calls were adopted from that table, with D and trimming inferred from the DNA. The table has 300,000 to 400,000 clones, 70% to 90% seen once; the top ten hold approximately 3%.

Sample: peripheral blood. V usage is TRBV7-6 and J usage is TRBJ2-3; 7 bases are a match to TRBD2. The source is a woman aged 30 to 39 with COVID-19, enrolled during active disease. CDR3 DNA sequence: TGTGCCAGCAGCCCGAAGCGGCGGGACTACACAGATACGCAGTATTTT. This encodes CASSPKRRDYTDTQYF.